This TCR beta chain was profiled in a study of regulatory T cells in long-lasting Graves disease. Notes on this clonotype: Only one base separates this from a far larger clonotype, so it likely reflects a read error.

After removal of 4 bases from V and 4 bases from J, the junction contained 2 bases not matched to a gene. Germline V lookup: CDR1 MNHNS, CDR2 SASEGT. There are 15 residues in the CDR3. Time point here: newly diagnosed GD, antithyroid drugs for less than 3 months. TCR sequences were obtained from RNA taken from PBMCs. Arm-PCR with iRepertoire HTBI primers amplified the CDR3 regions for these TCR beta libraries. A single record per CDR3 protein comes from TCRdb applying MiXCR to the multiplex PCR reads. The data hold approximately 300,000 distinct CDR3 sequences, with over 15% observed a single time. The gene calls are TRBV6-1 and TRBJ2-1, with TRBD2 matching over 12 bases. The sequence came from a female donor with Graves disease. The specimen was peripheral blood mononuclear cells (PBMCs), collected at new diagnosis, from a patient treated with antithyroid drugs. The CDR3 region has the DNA TGTGCCAGCAGTGGGACTAGCGGGACTTACAATGAGCAGTTCTTC. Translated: CASSGTSGTYNEQFF.